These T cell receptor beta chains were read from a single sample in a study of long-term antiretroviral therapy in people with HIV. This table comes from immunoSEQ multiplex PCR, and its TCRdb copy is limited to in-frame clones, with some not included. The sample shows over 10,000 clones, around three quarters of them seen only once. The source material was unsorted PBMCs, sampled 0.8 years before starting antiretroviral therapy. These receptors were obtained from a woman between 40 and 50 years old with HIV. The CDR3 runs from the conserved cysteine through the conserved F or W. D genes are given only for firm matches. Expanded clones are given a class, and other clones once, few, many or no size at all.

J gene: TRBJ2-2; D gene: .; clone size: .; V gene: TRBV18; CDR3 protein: CASSPQGIRTGELFF; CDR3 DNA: TGTGCCAGCTCACCCCAGGGTATCCGCACCGGGGAGCTGTTTTTT
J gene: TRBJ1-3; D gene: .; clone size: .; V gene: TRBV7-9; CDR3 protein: CASSFERNSGNTIYF; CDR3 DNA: TGTGCCAGCAGCTTCGAAAGAAACTCTGGAAACACCATATATTTT
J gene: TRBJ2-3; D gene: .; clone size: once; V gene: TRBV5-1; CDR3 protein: CASSLAVLNIDTQYF; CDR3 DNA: TGCGCCAGCAGCTTGGCCGTGTTGAATATAGATACGCAGTATTTT
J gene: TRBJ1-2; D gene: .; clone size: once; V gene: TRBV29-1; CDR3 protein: CSVAGYTF; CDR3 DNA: TGCAGCGTTGCCGGCTACACCTTC
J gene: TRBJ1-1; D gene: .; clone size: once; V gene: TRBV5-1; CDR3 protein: CASSPSNTEAFF; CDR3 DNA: TGCGCCAGCAGCCCTTCGAACACTGAAGCTTTCTTT
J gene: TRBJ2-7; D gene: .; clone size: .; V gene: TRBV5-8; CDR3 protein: CASSPWRGGSYEQYF; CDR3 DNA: TGTGCCAGCAGCCCCTGGAGGGGCGGCTCCTACGAGCAGTACTTC
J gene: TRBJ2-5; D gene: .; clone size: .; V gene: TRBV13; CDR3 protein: CASSGDGKETQYF; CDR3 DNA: TGTGCCAGCAGCGGCGACGGGAAAGAGACCCAGTACTTC
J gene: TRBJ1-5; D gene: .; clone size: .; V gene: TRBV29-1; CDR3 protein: CSVALDRFRPQHF; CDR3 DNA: TGCAGCGTGGCCTTAGACAGGTTTCGGCCCCAGCATTTT
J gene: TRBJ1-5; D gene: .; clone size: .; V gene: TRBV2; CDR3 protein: CASSVLDNQPQHF; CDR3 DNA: TGTGCCAGCAGTGTTCTCGACAATCAGCCCCAGCATTTT
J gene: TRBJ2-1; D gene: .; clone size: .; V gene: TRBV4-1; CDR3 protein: CASSGLGRDEQFF; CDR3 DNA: TGCGCCAGCAGCGGCCTCGGACGGGATGAGCAGTTCTTC
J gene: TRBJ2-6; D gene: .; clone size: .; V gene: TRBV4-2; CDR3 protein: CASSPYSEDNVLTF; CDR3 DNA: TGTGCCAGCAGCCCCTATAGCGAGGACAACGTCCTGACTTTC
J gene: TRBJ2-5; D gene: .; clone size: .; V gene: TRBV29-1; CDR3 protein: CSVNAVGQETQYF; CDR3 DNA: TGCAGCGTTAACGCAGTGGGCCAAGAGACCCAGTACTTC
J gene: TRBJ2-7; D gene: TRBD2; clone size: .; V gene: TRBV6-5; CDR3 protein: CASSYSVGGAYEQYF; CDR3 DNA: TGTGCCAGCAGTTACTCGGTGGGAGGGGCCTACGAGCAGTACTTC
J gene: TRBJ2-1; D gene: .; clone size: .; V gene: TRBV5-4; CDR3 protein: CASSSPGGGTGRGRAGEQFF; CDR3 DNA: TGTGCCAGCAGCTCCCCAGGGGGAGGCACCGGGCGGGGGAGGGCCGGTGAGCAGTTCTTC
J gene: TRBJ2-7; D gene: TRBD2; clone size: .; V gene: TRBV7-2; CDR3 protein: CASSLGLSGSSYEQYF; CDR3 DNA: TGTGCCAGCAGCTTAGGGCTTAGCGGGAGCTCCTACGAGCAGTACTTC
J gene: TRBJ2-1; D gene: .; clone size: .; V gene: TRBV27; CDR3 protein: CASRRGNSYNEQFF; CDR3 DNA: TGTGCCAGCAGAAGGGGGAACTCCTACAATGAGCAGTTCTTC
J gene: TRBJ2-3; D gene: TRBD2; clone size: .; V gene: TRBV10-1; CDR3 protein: CASSEGSGTSVPTPTDTQYF; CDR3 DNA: TGCGCCAGCAGTGAAGGCTCCGGGACTAGCGTTCCTACCCCCACAGATACGCAGTATTTT
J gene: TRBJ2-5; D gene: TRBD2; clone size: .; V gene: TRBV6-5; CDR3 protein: CASSTPGLEETQYF; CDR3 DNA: TGTGCCAGCAGTACACCGGGACTAGAAGAGACCCAGTACTTC
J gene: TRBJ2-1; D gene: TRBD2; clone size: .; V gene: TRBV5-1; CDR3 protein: CASSLAGLAGYNEQFF; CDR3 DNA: TGCGCCAGCAGCTTGGCCGGACTAGCGGGCTACAATGAGCAGTTCTTC
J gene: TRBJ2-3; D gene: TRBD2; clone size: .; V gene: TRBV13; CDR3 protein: CASRHTSGTDTQYF; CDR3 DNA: TGTGCCAGCAGACATACTAGCGGCACAGATACGCAGTATTTT
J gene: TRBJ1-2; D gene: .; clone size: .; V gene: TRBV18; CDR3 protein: CASSPQRGYTF; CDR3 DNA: TGTGCCAGCTCACCGCAGAGAGGCTACACCTTC
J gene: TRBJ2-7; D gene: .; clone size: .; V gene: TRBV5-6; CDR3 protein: CASRQGYSEQYF; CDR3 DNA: TGTGCCAGCAGGCAGGGTTACAGCGAGCAGTACTTC
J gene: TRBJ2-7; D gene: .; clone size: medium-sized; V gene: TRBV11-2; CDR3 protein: CASSRMKGIRSYEQYF; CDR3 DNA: TGTGCCAGCAGCCGCATGAAAGGGATACGGAGCTACGAGCAGTACTTC
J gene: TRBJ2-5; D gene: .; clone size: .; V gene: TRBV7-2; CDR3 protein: CASSTQGGGETQYF; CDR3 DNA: TGTGCCAGCAGCACGCAGGGTGGTGGGGAGACCCAGTACTTC
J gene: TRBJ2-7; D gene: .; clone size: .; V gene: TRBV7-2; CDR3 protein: CASSPAYEQYF; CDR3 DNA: TGTGCCAGCAGCCCCGCCTACGAGCAGTACTTC
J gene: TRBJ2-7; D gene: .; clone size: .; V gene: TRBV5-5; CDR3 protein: CASSPESRSSYEQYF; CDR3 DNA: TGTGCCAGCAGCCCCGAATCTCGGAGCTCCTACGAGCAGTACTTC
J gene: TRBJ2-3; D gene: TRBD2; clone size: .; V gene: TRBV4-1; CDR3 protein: CASSQFTSASSTDTQYF; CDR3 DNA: TGCGCCAGCAGCCAATTCACTAGCGCCTCTAGCACAGATACGCAGTATTTT
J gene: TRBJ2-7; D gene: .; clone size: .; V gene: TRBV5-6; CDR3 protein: CASSRGSYEQYF; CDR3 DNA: TGTGCCAGCAGCCGCGGGTCCTACGAGCAGTACTTC
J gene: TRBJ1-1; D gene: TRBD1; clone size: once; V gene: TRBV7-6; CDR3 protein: CASSQAPGQGFTEAFF; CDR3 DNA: TGTGCCAGCAGCCAGGCCCCTGGACAGGGCTTCACTGAAGCTTTCTTT
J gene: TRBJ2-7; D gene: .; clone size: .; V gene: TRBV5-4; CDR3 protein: CASSLGLGQIYEQYF; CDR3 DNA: TGTGCCAGCAGCTTGGGCCTGGGACAAATCTACGAGCAGTACTTC
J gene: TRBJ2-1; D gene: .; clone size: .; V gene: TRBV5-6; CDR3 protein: CASSKTRDNEQFF; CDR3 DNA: TGTGCCAGCAGCAAAACCAGGGATAATGAGCAGTTCTTC
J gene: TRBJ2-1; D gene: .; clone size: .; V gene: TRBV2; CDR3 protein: CASSATTVSNEQFF; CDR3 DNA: TGTGCCAGCAGTGCGACGACAGTTTCCAATGAGCAGTTCTTC
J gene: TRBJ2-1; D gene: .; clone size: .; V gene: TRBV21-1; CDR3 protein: CASSKDKGDGTSGRNEQFF; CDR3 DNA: TGTGCCAGCAGCAAAGATAAGGGGGACGGGACTAGCGGTAGGAATGAGCAGTTCTTC
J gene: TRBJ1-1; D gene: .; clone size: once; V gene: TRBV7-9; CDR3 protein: CASRRMNQGLTEAFF; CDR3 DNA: TGTGCCAGCAGAAGAATGAACCAGGGTCTAACTGAAGCTTTCTTT
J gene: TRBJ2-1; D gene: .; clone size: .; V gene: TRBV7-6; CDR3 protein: CASSSTTEALYNEQFF; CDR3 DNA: TGTGCCAGCAGCTCAACCACGGAGGCCCTTTACAATGAGCAGTTCTTC
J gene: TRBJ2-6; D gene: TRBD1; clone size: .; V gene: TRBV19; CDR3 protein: CASSGTASGANVLTF; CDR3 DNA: TGTGCCAGTAGCGGGACAGCCTCTGGGGCCAACGTCCTGACTTTC
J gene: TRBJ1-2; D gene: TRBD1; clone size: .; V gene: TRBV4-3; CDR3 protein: CASSQDYPIQGRGGYTF; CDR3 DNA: TGCGCCAGCAGCCAAGATTACCCCATACAGGGGAGGGGTGGCTACACCTTC
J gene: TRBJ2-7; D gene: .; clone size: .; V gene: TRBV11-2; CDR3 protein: CASSLDARWQYF; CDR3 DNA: TGTGCCAGCAGCTTAGATGCCCGGTGGCAGTACTTC
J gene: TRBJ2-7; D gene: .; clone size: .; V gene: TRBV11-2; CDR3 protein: CASSLDQRGEQYF; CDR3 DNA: TGTGCCAGCAGCTTAGATCAAAGGGGCGAGCAGTACTTC
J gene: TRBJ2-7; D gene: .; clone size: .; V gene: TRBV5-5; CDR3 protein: CASSLDVGPIYEQYF; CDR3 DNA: TGTGCCAGCAGCTTGGACGTGGGACCAATATACGAGCAGTACTTC